A selection of T cell receptor beta chains follows, all from one sample in a study of blood T cell repertoires in COVID-19. Some clones are missing from TCRdb's copy, which holds only in-frame ones; the method was immunoSEQ multiplex PCR. The table lists 110,000 or so clones, over 65% of them singletons. Sequencing was done on a sample of peripheral blood. The receptors derive from a middle-aged woman with acute or convalescent COVID-19. Both conserved end residues are part of each CDR3. Each record gives: J gene, V gene, CDR3 length, D gene, clone size, CDR3 DNA, CDR3 protein. D genes are given only for firm matches. Not all rows give a size; the values are once, few, many and, for expanded clones, a class.

>TRBJ1-1|TRBV7-9|16|TRBD1|NA
TGTGCCAGCAGCCCCAGGATTACAGGGGGGGGCACTGAAGCTTTCTTT
CASSPRITGGGTEAFF
>TRBJ2-7|TRBV30|12|NA|NA
TGTGCCTCCCAAGGGGGCCGGGGGACACAGTACTTC
CASQGGRGTQYF
>TRBJ2-7|TRBV19|13|NA|NA
TGTGCCAGTAGTACCACAGGGTTATACGAGCAGTACTTC
CASSTTGLYEQYF
>TRBJ2-7|TRBV5-1|14|NA|NA
TGCGCCAGCAGTCGCTGGGGCGATAACTACGAGCAGTACTTC
CASSRWGDNYEQYF
>TRBJ2-4|TRBV9|15|NA|NA
TGTGCCAGCAGCGTAGACTATGTTACCAAAAACATTCAGTACTTC
CASSVDYVTKNIQYF
>TRBJ1-5|TRBV30|15|NA|NA
TGTGCCTGGAGTGGAGAGCAGGGCCACAATCAGCCCCAGCATTTT
CAWSGEQGHNQPQHF
>TRBJ2-3|TRBV7-9|16|TRBD2|NA
TGTGCCAGCGGACTGTTAGCGGGGGGGATCACAGATACGCAGTATTTT
CASGLLAGGITDTQYF
>TRBJ2-1|TRBV3-1/TRBV3-2|15|TRBD1|NA
TGTGCCAGCAGCATAGCCGGGACAGCATCTAGTGAGCAGTTCTTC
CASSIAGTASSEQFF
>TRBJ2-6|TRBV5-1|17|NA|NA
TGCGCCAGCAGCTCAACGGGTTTCCTCTCTGGGGCCAACGTCCTGACTTTC
CASSSTGFLSGANVLTF
>TRBJ2-3|TRBV6-2/TRBV6-3|17|TRBD2|NA
TGTGCCAGCAGTTACTCATACCTAGCGGGGAGCACAGATACGCAGTATTTT
CASSYSYLAGSTDTQYF
>TRBJ1-3|TRBV6-1|16|TRBD1|NA
TGTGCCAGCAGTGTTTCAGGGGGCGTCTCTGGAAACACCATATATTTT
CASSVSGGVSGNTIYF
>TRBJ2-7|TRBV9|15|TRBD1|NA
TGTGCCAGCAGTTTACGAGGGGGCCAGCCCTACGAGCAGTACTTC
CASSLRGGQPYEQYF
>TRBJ2-7|TRBV5-1|14|NA|NA
TGCGCCAGCAGCTTGTCTTCTACCACCTACGAGCAGTACTTC
CASSLSSTTYEQYF
>TRBJ2-1|TRBV4-1|16|TRBD1|NA
TGCGCCAGCAGCCAGGACATGGACAGGGCGGTCGATGAGCAGTTCTTC
CASSQDMDRAVDEQFF
>TRBJ1-1|TRBV19|15|TRBD1|NA
TGTGCCAGTAGTCTTCCGGACAGGCTGAACACTGAAGCTTTCTTT
CASSLPDRLNTEAFF
>TRBJ2-7|TRBV12-5|15|NA|NA
TGTGCTAGTGGTCCGGGGAGAGCAGCCTCCTACGAGCAGTACTTC
CASGPGRAASYEQYF
>TRBJ1-2|TRBV5-5|19|TRBD1|once
TGTGCCAGCAGCTTGATCGGTCAAGGGCAGGGGGGCCAGTACTATGGCTACACCTTC
CASSLIGQGQGGQYYGYTF
>TRBJ2-2|TRBV7-9|15|NA|NA
TGTGCCGGAGGGAAGCAGGGTGCGACGTCCGGGGAGCTGTTTTTT
CAGGKQGATSGELFF
>TRBJ2-3|TRBV10-1|14|NA|once
TGCGCCAGCAGTGACCCGGGAAGCACAGATACGCAGTATTTT
CASSDPGSTDTQYF
>TRBJ2-1|TRBV7-9|15|TRBD2|NA
TGTGCCAGCAGCCCCCCCAGGGACTATCCCAATGAGCAGTTCTTC
CASSPPRDYPNEQFF
>TRBJ2-2|TRBV6-5|16|NA|NA
TGTGCCAGCAGTTACGGCGGCAGGGCGTTGGGCGGGGAGCTGTTTTTT
CASSYGGRALGGELFF
>TRBJ1-4|TRBV6-5|14|NA|NA
TGTGCCAGCAATCCCAGGAGGCCCAATGAAAAACTGTTTTTT
CASNPRRPNEKLFF
>TRBJ1-2|TRBV5-4|15|NA|few
TGTGCCAGCAGCTCCTCGGGCCAGGGTGGATATGGCTACACCTTC
CASSSSGQGGYGYTF
>TRBJ2-3|TRBV6-5|14|NA|NA
TGTGCCAGCAGTCGGGGCCTCAGGGGAGATACGCAGTATTTT
CASSRGLRGDTQYF
>TRBJ2-7|TRBV7-9|14|TRBD1|few
TGTGCCAGCAGCTTAGGGACAGGGACCTACGAGCAGTACTTC
CASSLGTGTYEQYF
>TRBJ2-3|TRBV5-1|14|TRBD2|NA
TGCGCCAGCAGCTTGCCAGGCGGGGGAGATACGCAGTATTTT
CASSLPGGGDTQYF
>TRBJ1-3|TRBV18|16|NA|NA
TGTGCCAGCTCACCCACAGGGCCGAGCTCTGGAAACACCATATATTTT
CASSPTGPSSGNTIYF
>TRBJ1-3|TRBV12-3/TRBV12-4|13|NA|NA
TGTGCCAGCAGCCGGGGGGCTGGAAACACCATATATTTT
CASSRGAGNTIYF
>TRBJ2-6|TRBV19|17|NA|NA
TGTGCCAGTAGTAGGGAAGGGGTCCTCTCTGGGGCCAACGTCCTGACTTTC
CASSREGVLSGANVLTF
>TRBJ1-1|TRBV7-2|14|NA|NA
TGTGCCAGCAGCTTATCACCGGGAAACACTGAAGCTTTCTTT
CASSLSPGNTEAFF
>TRBJ2-1|TRBV12-3/TRBV12-4|13|NA|NA
TGTGCCAGCAGCCTATGGACTGTTAATGAGCAGTTCTTC
CASSLWTVNEQFF
>TRBJ2-1|TRBV4-2|17|NA|NA
TGTGCCAGCAGCCCTGTATGGAGGGGGCCCCTTGACAATGAGCAGTTCTTC
CASSPVWRGPLDNEQFF
>TRBJ1-6|TRBV5-6|18|NA|NA
TGTGCCAGCAGCTTGGGGAGGGTGCAAAGTCTCTATAATTCACCCCTCCACTTT
CASSLGRVQSLYNSPLHF
>TRBJ1-5|TRBV5-5|13|NA|NA
TGTGCCAGCAGCTCGGTTCCCGGGCAGCCCCAGCATTTT
CASSSVPGQPQHF
>TRBJ2-1|TRBV28|15|TRBD1|once
TGTGCCAGCAGGCCCCGGGACAGGGACTTTTATGAGCAGTTCTTC
CASRPRDRDFYEQFF
>TRBJ2-3|TRBV5-5|14|NA|NA
TGTGCCAGCAGCTTGGCGGTGAGCACAGATACGCAGTATTTT
CASSLAVSTDTQYF
>TRBJ1-3|TRBV5-4|14|NA|once
TGTGCCAGCAGCGTCCAGGGAACTGGAAACACCATATATTTT
CASSVQGTGNTIYF
>TRBJ1-4|TRBV4-1|19|TRBD1|NA
TGCGCCAGCAGCCAAGATGGGTCAGGGGGCAACCGTTTTGGTGAAAAACTGTTTTTT
CASSQDGSGGNRFGEKLFF
>TRBJ1-5|TRBV19|15|NA|once
TGTGCCAGTTCGGAGAGGACAGACGATCATCAGCCCCAGCATTTT
CASSERTDDHQPQHF
>TRBJ2-3|TRBV29-1|15|NA|few
TGCAGCGTGCCCAAGGCCAGGGGATTGTCAGATACGCAGTATTTT
CSVPKARGLSDTQYF
>TRBJ1-1|TRBV7-9|13|NA|NA
TGTGCCAGCAGCTTAGTATGGGGCGCTGAAGCTTTCTTT
CASSLVWGAEAFF
>TRBJ1-2|TRBV9|12|NA|NA
TGTGCCAGCAGCGTAGACGGGGGAGGCTACACCTTC
CASSVDGGGYTF
>TRBJ1-2|TRBV5-1|12|TRBD1|NA
TGCGCCAGCAGACCCGACAGGGACGGCTACACCTTC
CASRPDRDGYTF
>TRBJ1-1|TRBV10-3|15|TRBD1|NA
TGTGCCATCAGTGACCCTGGACAGGGGGCGACTGAAGCTTTCTTT
CAISDPGQGATEAFF
>TRBJ1-3|TRBV25-1|11|NA|few
TGTGCCAGCATTGACCTCCACACCATATATTTT
CASIDLHTIYF
>TRBJ1-2|TRBV5-1|14|NA|NA
TGCGCCAGCAGCTTGGTAACGGGCGGGGGGGGCTACACCTTC
CASSLVTGGGGYTF
>TRBJ1-6|TRBV4-1|14|NA|NA
TGCGCCAGCAGCCAAGCTCCAGGGGATTCACCCCTCCACTTT
CASSQAPGDSPLHF
>TRBJ2-1|TRBV3-1/TRBV3-2|11|NA|NA
TGTGCCAGCAGCCTTCAGGGGGAGCAGTTCTTC
CASSLQGEQFF
>TRBJ1-6|TRBV6-1|18|TRBD1|NA
TGTGCCAGCAGTGACCGGACAGGGCGACGTAACGTAGGTTCACCCCTCCACTTT
CASSDRTGRRNVGSPLHF